This entry concerns a single T cell receptor beta chain. This CDR3 has 13 amino acids. CDR1 SGHTA and CDR2 FQGNSA come from the germline V gene. J lost 12 bases, V lost 5 bases, and 7 bases had no gene match. The data were obtained in a study of blood T cell repertoires in COVID-19. Across the whole study: T cells, B-cell-depleted T cells, or PBMCs supplied cDNA or gDNA.

This table comes from immunoSEQ multiplex PCR, and its TCRdb copy is limited to in-frame clones, with some not included. The sample yields about 200,000 clones, approximately 92% seen once. The sequence was obtained from a man aged 50 or older with acute or convalescent COVID-19. The chain joins TRBV7-2 to TRBJ2-1, with 10 bases fitting TRBD1. Sequencing input: peripheral blood. For the CDR3, the DNA is TGTGCCAGCAGCCCCCAAGGACAGGGGGGGCAGTTCTTC. Translation: CASSPQGQGGQFF. Full variable domain (rest looked up from reference TRBV7-2 and TRBJ2-1): GAGVSQSPSNKVTEKGKDVELRCDPISGHTALYWYRQSLGQGLEFLIYFQGNSAPDKSGLPSDRFSAERTGGSVSTLTIQRTQQEDSAVYLCASSPQGQGGQFFGPGTRLTVL.